This T cell receptor (beta chain) was sequenced during a study of T-cell reconstitution after alpha-beta-depleted transplantation in children. This CDR3 region has 16 residues. Trimming cost V 5 bases and J 3 bases; bases outside gene matches: 11. Germline CDR1 reads SGHTA; CDR2 reads FQGNSA. The library targeted TCRbeta and was prepared with unique molecular identifiers. TCRdb used MiXCR to reprocess the PCR reads, holding one entry per CDR3 protein. The profile shows about 500,000 distinct CDR3 sequences, about 30% of them singletons. This clonotype was seen a few times. This material consisted of PBMCs from the stem cell graft donor, taken from the stem cell graft. The chain is built from TRBV7-2 and TRBJ2-3; TRBD2 aligns across 7 bases. The origin of this receptor is a human donor who donated a stem cell graft to a child with aplastic anemia. The CDR3: CASSPGFGRTTDTQYF. CDR3 coding DNA: TGTGCCAGCAGCCCCGGTTTCGGGAGGACAACAGATACGCAGTATTTT.